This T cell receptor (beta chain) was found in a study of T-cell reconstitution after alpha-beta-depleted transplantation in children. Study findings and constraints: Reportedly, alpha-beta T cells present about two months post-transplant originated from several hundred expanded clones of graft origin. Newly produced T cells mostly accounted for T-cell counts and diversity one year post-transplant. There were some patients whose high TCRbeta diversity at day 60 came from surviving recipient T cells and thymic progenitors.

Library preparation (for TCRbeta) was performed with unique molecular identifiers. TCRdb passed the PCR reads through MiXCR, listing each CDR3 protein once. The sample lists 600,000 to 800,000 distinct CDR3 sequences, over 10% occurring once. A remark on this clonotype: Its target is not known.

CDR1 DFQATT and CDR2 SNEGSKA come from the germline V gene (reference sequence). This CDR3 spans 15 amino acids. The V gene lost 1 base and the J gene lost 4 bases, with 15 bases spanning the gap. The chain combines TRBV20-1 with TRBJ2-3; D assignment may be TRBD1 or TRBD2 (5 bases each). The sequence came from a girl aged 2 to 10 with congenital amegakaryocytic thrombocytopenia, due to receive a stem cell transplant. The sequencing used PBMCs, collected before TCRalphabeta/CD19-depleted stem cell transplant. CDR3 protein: CSARVTGTRSDTQYF. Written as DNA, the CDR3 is TGCAGTGCTAGAGTGACGGGGACCAGGTCAGATACGCAGTATTTT.